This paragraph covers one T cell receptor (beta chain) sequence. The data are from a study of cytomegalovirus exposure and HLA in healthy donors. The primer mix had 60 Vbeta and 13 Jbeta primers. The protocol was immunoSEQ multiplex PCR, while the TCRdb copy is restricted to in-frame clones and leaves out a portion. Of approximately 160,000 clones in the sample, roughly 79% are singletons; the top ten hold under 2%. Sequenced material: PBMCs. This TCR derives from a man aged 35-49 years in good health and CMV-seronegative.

The CDR3 spells CASSRTTGNEKLFF. The CDR3, as DNA: TGTGCCAGCAGCAGAACGACAGGGAATGAAAAACTGTTTTTT. This chain uses TRBV5-4 with TRBJ1-4, with 7 nucleotides matching TRBD1. CDR3 size: 14 residues. J was trimmed by 5 bases and V by 4 bases; bases with no gene match: 5. Per germline, CDR1 SGHNT and CDR2 YYREEE (reference sequence). The entire variable domain, with the rest obtained from reference TRBV5-4 and TRBJ1-4, is as follows: ETGVTQSPTHLIKTRGQQVTLRCSSQSGHNTVSWYQQALGQGPQFIFQYYREEENGRGNFPPRFSGLQFPNYSSELNVNALELDDSALYLCASSRTTGNEKLFFGSGTQLSVL.